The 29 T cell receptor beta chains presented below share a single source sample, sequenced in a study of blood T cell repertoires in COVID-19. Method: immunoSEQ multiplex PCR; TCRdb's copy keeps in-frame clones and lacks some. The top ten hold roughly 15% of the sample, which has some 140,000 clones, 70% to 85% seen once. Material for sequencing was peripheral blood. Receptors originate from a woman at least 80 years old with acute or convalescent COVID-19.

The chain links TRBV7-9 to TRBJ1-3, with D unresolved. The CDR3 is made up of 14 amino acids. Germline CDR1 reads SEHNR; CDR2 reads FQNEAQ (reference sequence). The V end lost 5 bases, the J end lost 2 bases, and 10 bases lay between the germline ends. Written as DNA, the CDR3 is TGTGCCAGCAGCGCCCTCCGAGCTGGAAACACCATATATTTT. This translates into CASSALRAGNTIYF. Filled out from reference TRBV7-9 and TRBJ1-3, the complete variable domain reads DTGVSQNPRHKITKRGQNVTFRCDPISEHNRLYWYRQTLGQGPEFLTYFQNEAQLEKSRLLSDRFSAERPKGSFSTLEIQRTEQGDSAMYLCASSALRAGNTIYFGEGSWLTVV.

The CDR3 nucleotides are TGTGCCAGCAGCCAAGAAACTAGCGGATGGAGCTCCTACGAGCAGTACTTC. Amino acids: CASSQETSGWSSYEQYF. The rearrangement uses TRBV3-1 (or the pseudogene TRBV3-2) and TRBJ2-7; the match to TRBD2 covers 8 bases. Per germline, CDR1 LGHDT and CDR2 YNNKEL (reference sequence). The length of the CDR3 is 17 residues. V shed 0 bases and J 0 bases; nucleotides not matched to a gene: 7.

CDR3: CASSLGSSGLPDTQYF. For the CDR3, the DNA is TGTGCCAGCAGCTTAGGATCTAGCGGCCTCCCAGATACGCAGTATTTT. The rearrangement uses TRBV7-6 and TRBJ2-3; 7 bases fit TRBD2. Germline lookup yields CDR1 SGHVS and CDR2 FNYEAQ. The V gene end was trimmed by 1 base and the J gene end by 4 bases; junction bases not matched to a gene: 8. The CDR3 has 16 residues.

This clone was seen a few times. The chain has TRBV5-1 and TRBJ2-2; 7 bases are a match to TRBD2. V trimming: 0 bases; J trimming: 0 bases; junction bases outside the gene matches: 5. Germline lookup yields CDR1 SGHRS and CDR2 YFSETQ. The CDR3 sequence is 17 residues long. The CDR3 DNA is TGCGCCAGCAGCTTGGTGAGCGGGGCCGCGAACACCGGGGAGCTGTTTTTT. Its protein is CASSLVSGAANTGELFF. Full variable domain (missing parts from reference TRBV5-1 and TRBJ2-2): KAGVTQTPRYLIKTRGQQVTLSCSPISGHRSVSWYQQTPGQGLQFLFEYFSETQRNKGNFPGRFSGRQFSNSRSEMNVSTLELGDSALYLCASSLVSGAANTGELFFGEGSRLTVL.

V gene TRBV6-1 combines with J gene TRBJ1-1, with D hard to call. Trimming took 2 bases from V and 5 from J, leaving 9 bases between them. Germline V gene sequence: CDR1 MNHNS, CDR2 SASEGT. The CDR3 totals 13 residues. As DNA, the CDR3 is TGTGCCAGCAGTGAACGCCCCCGGACTGAAGCTTTCTTT. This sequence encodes CASSERPRTEAFF.

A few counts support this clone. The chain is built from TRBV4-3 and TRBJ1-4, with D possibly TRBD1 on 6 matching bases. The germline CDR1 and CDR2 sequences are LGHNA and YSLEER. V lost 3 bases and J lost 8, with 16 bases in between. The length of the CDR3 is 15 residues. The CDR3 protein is CASSQGIRDIEKLFF. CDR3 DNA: TGCGCCAGCAGCCAGGGAATCCGGGACATCGAAAAACTGTTTTTT.

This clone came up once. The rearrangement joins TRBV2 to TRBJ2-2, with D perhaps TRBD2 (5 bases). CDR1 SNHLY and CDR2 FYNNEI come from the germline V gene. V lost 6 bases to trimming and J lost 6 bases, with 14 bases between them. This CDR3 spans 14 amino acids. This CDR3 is CASRGGDAAGELFF. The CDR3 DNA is TGTGCCAGCAGAGGAGGAGACGCGGCCGGGGAGCTGTTTTTT.

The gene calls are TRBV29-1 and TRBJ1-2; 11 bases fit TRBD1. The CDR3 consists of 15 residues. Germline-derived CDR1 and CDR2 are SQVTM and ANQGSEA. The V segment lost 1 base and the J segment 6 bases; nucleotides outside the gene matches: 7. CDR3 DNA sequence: TGCAGCGTTGAAGGTCTAGGACAGGGGGCAGATGGCTACACCTTC. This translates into CSVEGLGQGADGYTF.

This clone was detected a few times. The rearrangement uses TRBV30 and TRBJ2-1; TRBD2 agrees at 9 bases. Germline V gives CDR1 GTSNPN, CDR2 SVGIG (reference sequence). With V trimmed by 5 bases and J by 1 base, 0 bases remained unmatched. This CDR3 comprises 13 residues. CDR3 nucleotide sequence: TGTGCCTGGGGACTAGCGTCCTACAATGAGCAGTTCTTC. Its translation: CAWGLASYNEQFF.

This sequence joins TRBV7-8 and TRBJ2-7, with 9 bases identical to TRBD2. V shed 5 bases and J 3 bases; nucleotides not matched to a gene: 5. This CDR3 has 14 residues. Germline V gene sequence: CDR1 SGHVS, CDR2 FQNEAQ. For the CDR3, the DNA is TGTGCCAGCAGCCCTAGCGGGAATTTCTACGAGCAGTACTTC. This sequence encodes CASSPSGNFYEQYF.

CDR3 in amino acids: CASSPWGQGSRDYGYTF. The CDR3 DNA sequence: TGTGCCAGCAGTCCTTGGGGACAGGGGAGTCGCGACTATGGCTACACCTTC. The V gene is TRBV27, the J gene TRBJ1-2; TRBD1 aligns across 10 bases. V dropped 5 bases and J dropped 3; count of bases not matched to a gene: 12. Germline V CDR1 and CDR2: MNHEY, SMNVEV (reference sequence). The CDR3 contains 17 residues.

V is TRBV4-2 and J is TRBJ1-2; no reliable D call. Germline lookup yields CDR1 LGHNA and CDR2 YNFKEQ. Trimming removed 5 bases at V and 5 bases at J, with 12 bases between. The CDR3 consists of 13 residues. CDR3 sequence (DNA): TGTGCCAGCAGCGAAAGGCCGGGGTATGGCTACACCTTC. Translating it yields CASSERPGYGYTF.

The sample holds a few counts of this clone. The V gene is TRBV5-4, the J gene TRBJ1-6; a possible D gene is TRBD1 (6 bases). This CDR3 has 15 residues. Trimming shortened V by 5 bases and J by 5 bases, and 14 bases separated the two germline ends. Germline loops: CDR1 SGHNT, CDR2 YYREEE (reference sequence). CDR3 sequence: CASSMDSGNNSPLHF. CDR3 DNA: TGTGCCAGCAGTATGGACAGCGGTAATAATTCACCCCTCCACTTT.

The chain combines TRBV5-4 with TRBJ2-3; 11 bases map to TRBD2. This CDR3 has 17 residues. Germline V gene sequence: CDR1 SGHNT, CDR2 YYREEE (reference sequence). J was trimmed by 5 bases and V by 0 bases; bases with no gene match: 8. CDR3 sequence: CASSLGGSGRAKDTQYF. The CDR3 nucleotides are TGTGCCAGCAGCTTGGGGGGTAGCGGGAGGGCGAAAGATACGCAGTATTTT. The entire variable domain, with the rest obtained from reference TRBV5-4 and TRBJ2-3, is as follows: ETGVTQSPTHLIKTRGQQVTLRCSSQSGHNTVSWYQQALGQGPQFIFQYYREEENGRGNFPPRFSGLQFPNYSSELNVNALELDDSALYLCASSLGGSGRAKDTQYFGPGTRLTVL.

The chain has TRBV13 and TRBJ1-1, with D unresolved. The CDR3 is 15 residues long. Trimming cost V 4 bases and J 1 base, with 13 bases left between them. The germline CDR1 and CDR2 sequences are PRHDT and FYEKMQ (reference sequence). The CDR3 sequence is CASSSRWLGNTEAFF. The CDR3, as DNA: TGTGCCAGCAGCTCGAGGTGGTTAGGGAACACTGAAGCTTTCTTT. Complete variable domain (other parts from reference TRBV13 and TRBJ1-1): AAGVIQSPRHLIKEKRETATLKCYPIPRHDTVYWYQQGPGQDPQFLISFYEKMQSDKGSIPDRFSAQQFSDYHSELNMSSLELGDSALYFCASSSRWLGNTEAFFGQGTRLTVV.

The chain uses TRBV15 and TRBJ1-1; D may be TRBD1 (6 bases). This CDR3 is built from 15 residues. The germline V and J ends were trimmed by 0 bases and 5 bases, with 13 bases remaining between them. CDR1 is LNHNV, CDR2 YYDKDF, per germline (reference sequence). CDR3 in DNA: TGTGCCACCAGCAGAGATACACAGGGTGGGACTGAAGCTTTCTTT. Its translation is CATSRDTQGGTEAFF.

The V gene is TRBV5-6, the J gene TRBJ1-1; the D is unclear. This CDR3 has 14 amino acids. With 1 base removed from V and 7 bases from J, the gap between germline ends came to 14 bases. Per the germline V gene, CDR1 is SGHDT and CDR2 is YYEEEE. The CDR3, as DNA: TGTGCCAGCAGCTTGACGGGAGGTTCGGGTGAAGCTTTCTTT. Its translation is CASSLTGGSGEAFF.

In DNA form, the CDR3 reads TGTGCCAGCAGAACGGAGGTTAGAGGCTACACCTTC. This codes for CASRTEVRGYTF. This chain joins TRBV6-5 and TRBJ1-2; the D is unclear. Per the germline V gene, CDR1 is MNHEY and CDR2 is SVGAGI. This CDR3 comprises 12 residues. The V gene lost 6 bases and the J gene lost 8 bases, with 13 bases spanning the gap.

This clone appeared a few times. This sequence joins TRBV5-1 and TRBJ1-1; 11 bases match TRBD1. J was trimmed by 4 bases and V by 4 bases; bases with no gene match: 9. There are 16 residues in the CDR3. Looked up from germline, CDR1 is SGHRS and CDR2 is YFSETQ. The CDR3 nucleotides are TGCGCCAGCAGCACTACCTCGGGACAGGGGGTCACTGAAGCTTTCTTT. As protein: CASSTTSGQGVTEAFF.

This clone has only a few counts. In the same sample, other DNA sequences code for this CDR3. CDR3 bases: TGTGCCAGCAGTTTAAGAGGCGCTGAAGCTTTCTTT. It codes for CASSLRGAEAFF. This chain connects TRBV12-3 or TRBV12-4 to TRBJ1-1; D is unclear. V dropped 2 bases and J dropped 6 bases, with 7 bases sitting between them. CDR3 length: 12 residues.

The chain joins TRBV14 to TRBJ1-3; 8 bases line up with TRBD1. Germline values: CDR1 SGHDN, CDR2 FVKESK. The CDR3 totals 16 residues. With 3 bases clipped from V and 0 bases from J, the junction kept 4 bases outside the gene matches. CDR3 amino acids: CASSQDRAFSGNTIYF. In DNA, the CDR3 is TGTGCCAGCAGCCAGGACAGGGCTTTCTCTGGAAACACCATATATTTT.

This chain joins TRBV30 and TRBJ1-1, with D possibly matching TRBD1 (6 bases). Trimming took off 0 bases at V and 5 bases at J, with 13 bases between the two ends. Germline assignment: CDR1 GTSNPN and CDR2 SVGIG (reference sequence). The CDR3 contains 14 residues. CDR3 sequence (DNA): TGTGCCTGGAGTGTGGGACAACCCGGTACTGAAGCTTTCTTT. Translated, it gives CAWSVGQPGTEAFF.

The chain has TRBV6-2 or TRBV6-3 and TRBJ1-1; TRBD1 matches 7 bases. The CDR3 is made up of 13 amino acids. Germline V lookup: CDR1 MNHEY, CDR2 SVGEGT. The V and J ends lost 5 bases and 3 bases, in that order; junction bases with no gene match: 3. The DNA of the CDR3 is TGTGCCAGCAGTGACAGGGATTACACTGAAGCTTTCTTT. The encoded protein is CASSDRDYTEAFF.

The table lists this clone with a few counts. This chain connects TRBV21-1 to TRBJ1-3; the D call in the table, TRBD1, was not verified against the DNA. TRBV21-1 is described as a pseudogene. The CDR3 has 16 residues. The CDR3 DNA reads TGTGCCAGCAGCAACCGGGACAAAGTGTCGTCCGGCACCATATATTTT. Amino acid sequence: CASSNRDKVSSGTIYF.

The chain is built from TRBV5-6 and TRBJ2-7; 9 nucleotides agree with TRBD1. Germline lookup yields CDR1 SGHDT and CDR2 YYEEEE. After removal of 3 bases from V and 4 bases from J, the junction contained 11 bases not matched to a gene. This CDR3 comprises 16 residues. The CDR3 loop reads CASSSTGTGIWYEQYF. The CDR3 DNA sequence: TGTGCCAGCAGCTCCACCGGGACAGGGATTTGGTACGAGCAGTACTTC.

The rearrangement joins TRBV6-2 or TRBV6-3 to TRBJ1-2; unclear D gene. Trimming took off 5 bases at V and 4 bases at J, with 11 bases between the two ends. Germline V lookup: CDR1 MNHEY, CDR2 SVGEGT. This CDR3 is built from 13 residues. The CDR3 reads CASSPGIPYGYTF. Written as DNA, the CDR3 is TGTGCCAGCAGTCCGGGGATCCCCTATGGCTACACCTTC.

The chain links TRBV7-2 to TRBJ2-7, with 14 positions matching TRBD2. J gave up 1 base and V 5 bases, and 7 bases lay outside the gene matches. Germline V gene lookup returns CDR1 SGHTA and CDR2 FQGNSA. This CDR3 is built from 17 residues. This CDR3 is CASSPSGLAGGSYEQYF. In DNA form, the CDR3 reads TGTGCCAGCAGCCCGAGCGGACTAGCGGGAGGTTCCTACGAGCAGTACTTC.

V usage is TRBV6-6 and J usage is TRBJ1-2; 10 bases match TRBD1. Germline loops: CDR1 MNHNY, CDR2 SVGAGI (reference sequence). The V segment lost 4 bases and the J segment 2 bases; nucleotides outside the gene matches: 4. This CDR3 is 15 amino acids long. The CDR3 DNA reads TGTGCCAGCAGTTTCGACAGGGGGCGGAACTATGGCTACACCTTC. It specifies CASSFDRGRNYGYTF.

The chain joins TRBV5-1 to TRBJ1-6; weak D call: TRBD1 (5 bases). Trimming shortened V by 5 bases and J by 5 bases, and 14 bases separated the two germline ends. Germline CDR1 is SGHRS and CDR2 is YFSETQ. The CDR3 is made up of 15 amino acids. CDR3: CASRYQTANNSPLHF. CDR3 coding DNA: TGCGCCAGCAGGTACCAGACAGCGAATAATTCACCCCTCCACTTT.